This T cell receptor beta chain was obtained from a study of blood T cell repertoires in COVID-19. In germline, CDR1 is SGHRS, CDR2 YFSETQ. V was pared by 0 bases and J by 4 bases, with 7 bases between. The CDR3 contains 14 residues. Measured with immunoSEQ multiplex PCR; TCRdb has only the in-frame clones, and not every one. Of under 200,000 clones listed, around four fifths are singletons. This chain connects TRBV5-1 to TRBJ1-4; no clear D. This receptor was obtained from a woman aged 50 to 60 who had recovered from COVID-19. The sequenced material came from PBMCs or T cells enriched from blood (not recorded which). CDR3 nucleotide sequence: TGCGCCAGCAGCTTGGCGCAGTTTAATGAAAAACTGTTTTTT. Protein product: CASSLAQFNEKLFF.